The 27 T cell receptor beta chains below all came from one sample that was sequenced in a study of T cell changes during pregnancy in multiple sclerosis (dated by TCRdb to about 2019). Libraries were constructed by the immunoSEQ multiplex PCR assay. In TCRdb, the immuneACCESS table is reduced to in-frame sequences with V and J assigned. These tables do not hold every clone; where another copy was compared, an unresolved V gene accounts for under half, and the others remain unexplained. The sample includes some 73,000 clones, with 85% to 95% observed a single time. The ten biggest clones cover about 2.5% of the sample. This material consisted of peripheral blood, taken in the third trimester of pregnancy. These TCRs come from a female donor in good health, enrolled as a control in a pregnancy study.

The V and J genes are TRBV7-3 and TRBJ2-3; 8 bases are shared with TRBD2. This CDR3 has 14 amino acids. The germline CDR1 and CDR2 sequences are SGHTA and FQGTGA. The junction had 0 bases not matched to a gene; V was cut back by 0 bases and J by 4 bases. The CDR3 is CASSLTREADTQYF. The CDR3 coding sequence is TGTGCCAGCAGCTTAACGCGGGAGGCAGATACGCAGTATTTT.

Here the CDR3 reads CAAGSSGRSYNEQFF. The CDR3 DNA sequence: TGTGCCGCCGGGAGTAGCGGGAGGTCCTACAATGAGCAGTTCTTC. The chain recombines TRBV10-3 with TRBJ2-1; TRBD2 matches 10 bases. CDR1 ENHRY and CDR2 SYGVKD come from the germline V gene. After removal of 11 bases from V and 1 base from J, the junction contained 8 bases not matched to a gene. The CDR3 length is 15 residues.

The rearrangement joins TRBV13 to TRBJ1-5; 8 nucleotides align to TRBD1. CDR1 and CDR2 (germline): PRHDT, FYEKMQ (reference sequence). V trimming: 3 bases; J trimming: 7 bases; junction bases outside the gene matches: 2. The CDR3 is made up of 13 amino acids. CDR3 sequence: CASSFGQGQPQHF. CDR3 nucleotides: TGTGCCAGCAGCTTCGGACAGGGACAGCCCCAGCATTTT.

This chain uses TRBV5-4 with TRBJ1-4, with 10 bases matching TRBD1. The germline V gene encodes CDR1 SGHNT and CDR2 YYREEE (reference sequence). V lost 3 bases and J lost 6; bases outside the gene matches: 5. The CDR3 runs 15 residues. The CDR3 sequence: CASSSAGTGDEKLFF. The CDR3 DNA reads TGTGCCAGCAGCTCCGCCGGGACAGGGGATGAAAAACTGTTTTTT.

This chain connects TRBV6-5 to TRBJ1-2; 8 bases are a match to TRBD1. The CDR3 contains 13 residues. Germline CDR1 reads MNHEY; CDR2 reads SVGAGI. V gave up 7 bases and J gave up 7 bases; unmatched junction bases: 8. In DNA form, the CDR3 reads TGTGCCAGCAACGACAGGGGTTTTTCTGGCTACACCTTC. Amino acids: CASNDRGFSGYTF.

V gene TRBV7-2 combines with J gene TRBJ1-2, with 7 bases fitting TRBD1. CDR1 SGHTA and CDR2 FQGNSA come from the germline V gene. Trimming took 4 bases from V and 4 from J; bases not matched to a gene: 6. There are 14 residues in the CDR3. The CDR3 DNA follows: TGTGCCAGCAGCTCCCAGACAGGGACCTATGGCTACACCTTC. Its translation: CASSSQTGTYGYTF.

The chain joins TRBV9 to TRBJ2-5; 10 nucleotides align to TRBD2. The V segment lost 2 bases and the J segment 3 bases; nucleotides outside the gene matches: 1. The CDR3 has 14 residues. CDR1 SGDLS and CDR2 YYNGEE come from the germline V gene. CDR3 amino acids: CASSVSGGKETQYF. CDR3 sequence (DNA): TGTGCCAGCAGCGTTAGCGGGGGGAAAGAGACCCAGTACTTC.

The chain recombines TRBV7-3 with TRBJ2-5, with TRBD1 matching 7 bases. Losses at the gene ends were 2 bases for V and 2 bases for J; bases not matched to a gene: 17. The CDR3 length is 19 residues. Per germline, CDR1 SGHTA and CDR2 FQGTGA. The CDR3 coding sequence is TGTGCCAGCAGCTTACTCCCCAGTGTGACAGGGAAGGGACAAGAGACCCAGTACTTC. It is translated as CASSLLPSVTGKGQETQYF.

This clone was seen a single time. This chain uses TRBV4-2 with TRBJ2-7; 7 bases are a match to TRBD2. Losses at the gene ends were 4 bases for V and 0 bases for J; bases not matched to a gene: 6. The V gene's germline CDR1 is LGHNA and CDR2 YNFKEQ. This CDR3 is 15 amino acids long. For the CDR3, the DNA is TGTGCCAGCAGCCCCAGACTAGCAGGCTCCTACGAGCAGTACTTC. This codes for CASSPRLAGSYEQYF.

The CDR3: CASLSNRANNEQFF. CDR3 DNA: TGTGCCAGCCTATCGAACAGGGCGAACAATGAGCAGTTCTTC. The chain is built from TRBV28 and TRBJ2-1; D is perhaps TRBD1 (6 bases). Per germline, CDR1 MDHEN and CDR2 SYDVKM. The CDR3 covers 14 residues. V was pared by 8 bases and J by 5 bases, with 16 bases between.

The chain couples TRBV29-1 to TRBJ2-1; D is unresolved. The length of the CDR3 is 12 residues. V shed 4 bases and J shed 6 bases, with 10 bases lying between them. The germline gives CDR1 SQVTM, CDR2 ANQGSEA. CDR3 coding DNA: TGCAGCGTTGCAGTATATACCAATGAGCAGTTCTTC. Translating gives CSVAVYTNEQFF.

The genes are TRBV28 and TRBJ2-2; TRBD1 matches 8 bases. The CDR3 consists of 14 residues. The V segment lost 6 bases and the J segment 5 bases; nucleotides outside the gene matches: 5. CDR1 is MDHEN, CDR2 SYDVKM, per germline. CDR3: CASSLTGVTGELFF. As DNA, the CDR3 is TGTGCCAGCAGCCTGACAGGGGTTACCGGGGAGCTGTTTTTT.

The chain joins TRBV7-7 to TRBJ1-2; possible D gene TRBD1, 5 bases. Germline CDR1 SSHAT, CDR2 FNYEAQ (reference sequence). Trimming stripped 4 bases from V and 7 bases from J, with 22 bases between. The CDR3 spans 16 residues. The CDR3 coding sequence is TGTGCCAGCAGCTATTCGTCAGCAGGGAAATTCTCTGGCTACACCTTC. It specifies CASSYSSAGKFSGYTF.

The V gene is TRBV6-5, the J gene TRBJ2-1; D is unclear. In germline, CDR1 is MNHEY, CDR2 SVGAGI. This CDR3 has 15 residues. The ends were cut back, 6 bases at V and 0 bases at J, with 12 bases in the middle. The CDR3 region has the DNA TGTGCCAGCAGCCCCACCCTGAGCTCCTACAATGAGCAGTTCTTC. Its translation is CASSPTLSSYNEQFF.

The J gene is TRBJ2-1, the V gene TRBV5-1, with TRBD2 as a possible D gene (6 bases). The CDR3 spans 19 residues. Trimming left V 2 bases short and J 3 bases short, with 24 bases between. Germline V gene sequence: CDR1 SGHRS, CDR2 YFSETQ. CDR3 DNA: TGCGCCAGCAGCTTACCCACCGGGGCTAGGCGGGACCTCTACAATGAGCAGTTCTTC. It yields the protein CASSLPTGARRDLYNEQFF.

The chain recombines TRBV7-2 with TRBJ2-3, with TRBD2 as a possible D gene (6 bases). The CDR3 covers 14 residues. The germline CDR1 and CDR2 sequences are SGHTA and FQGNSA. V shed 6 bases and J shed 2 bases, with 12 bases lying between them. The CDR3 sequence: CASRKTSYTDTQYF. In nucleotides, the CDR3 is TGTGCCAGCAGGAAGACTAGTTACACAGATACGCAGTATTTT.

This chain uses TRBV7-2 with TRBJ1-2; the D gene is possibly TRBD1 (5 bases). The CDR3 has 14 residues. Germline CDR1 SGHTA, CDR2 FQGNSA. The V gene lost 3 bases and the J gene lost 5 bases, with 13 bases spanning the gap. The CDR3 DNA reads TGTGCCAGCAGCTTTCAGGGAGGTCGATATGGCTACACCTTC. This codes for CASSFQGGRYGYTF.

V and J are TRBV6-5 and TRBJ2-7, with 9 bases aligning to TRBD2. The V gene's germline CDR1 is MNHEY and CDR2 SVGAGI. With 0 bases clipped from V and 4 bases from J, the junction kept 1 base outside the gene matches. The CDR3 sequence is 14 residues long. DNA of the CDR3: TGTGCCAGCAGTTACTCGCGGGGGGGTTACGAGCAGTACTTC. Its protein product is CASSYSRGGYEQYF.

The chain employs TRBV25-1 and TRBJ2-7, with a possible D match to TRBD2 (5 bases). The V and J ends lost 1 base and 3 bases respectively, with 7 bases between them. The germline V gene encodes CDR1 MGHDK and CDR2 SYGVNS. The CDR3 has 13 residues. CDR3 region: CASSEFGVYEQYF. The CDR3 bases are TGTGCCAGCAGTGAATTCGGGGTCTACGAGCAGTACTTC.

The V and J genes are TRBV18 and TRBJ2-1, with 7 bases lining up with TRBD2. This CDR3 has 14 amino acids. The ends lost 3 bases at V and 4 bases at J; junction bases unmatched: 3. Germline V CDR1 and CDR2: KGHSH, LQKENI. CDR3: CASSPSLAYNEQFF. CDR3 in DNA: TGTGCCAGCTCACCTTCACTAGCGTACAATGAGCAGTTCTTC.

The gene calls are TRBV16 and TRBJ2-7; 7 bases fit TRBD1. CDR3 length: 14 amino acids. After removal of 4 bases from V and 1 base from J, the junction contained 4 bases not matched to a gene. Germline CDR1 and CDR2: KGHSY and FQNENV. The CDR3 reads CASSPGTVSYEQYF. The CDR3 nucleotides read TGTGCCAGCAGCCCTGGGACAGTATCCTACGAGCAGTACTTC. Drawing the rest from reference TRBV16 and TRBJ2-7, the complete variable domain is GEEVAQTPKHLVRGEGQKAKLYCAPIKGHSYVFWYQQVLKNEFKFLISFQNENVFDETGMPKERFSAKCLPNSPCSLEIQATKLEDSAVYFCASSPGTVSYEQYFGPGTRLTVT.

The table lists this clone with a few counts. The V call is TRBV19, the J call TRBJ1-1; 8 bases agree with TRBD1. After removal of 4 bases from V and 5 bases from J, the junction contained 6 bases not matched to a gene. The CDR3 covers 14 residues. Germline V CDR1 and CDR2: LNHDA, SQIVND (reference sequence). The CDR3 protein is CASSKRDRRTEAFF. In nucleotides, the CDR3 is TGTGCCAGTAGTAAGAGGGACAGGCGGACTGAAGCTTTCTTT.

The rearrangement links TRBV27 to TRBJ2-3; D not certain. The ends were cut back, 4 bases at V and 5 bases at J, with 19 bases in the middle. The CDR3 is 16 amino acids. Germline CDR1 is MNHEY and CDR2 is SMNVEV (reference sequence). CDR3 bases: TGTGCCAGCAGTTCCCACCTAAAGCGAAACCAAGATACGCAGTATTTT. Residues: CASSSHLKRNQDTQYF.

The chain couples TRBV10-3 to TRBJ1-5, with D possibly TRBD1 on 6 matching bases. V lost 6 bases, J lost 4 bases, and 7 bases lay in between. The CDR3 totals 12 residues. The germline V gene encodes CDR1 ENHRY and CDR2 SYGVKD. DNA of the CDR3: TGTGCCATCAGGGACAGTAATCAGCCCCAGCATTTT. It codes for CAIRDSNQPQHF.

This rearrangement joins TRBV27 to TRBJ2-2, with D perhaps matching TRBD2 (6 bases). The CDR3 length is 13 residues. Looked up from germline, CDR1 is MNHEY and CDR2 is SMNVEV (reference sequence). V dropped 2 bases and J dropped 9 bases, with 10 bases sitting between them. In DNA form, the CDR3 reads TGTGCCAGCAGTTTAGGGCGGGGCCGGGAGCTGTTTTTT. Translating it yields CASSLGRGRELFF.

The V call is TRBV4-1, the J call TRBJ2-2; TRBD2 matches at 9 bases. Germline values: CDR1 MGHRA, CDR2 YSYEKL. The V segment lost 1 base and the J segment 6 bases; nucleotides outside the gene matches: 6. The CDR3 sequence is 16 residues long. CDR3 amino acids: CASSQGGGRAPGELFF. CDR3 in DNA: TGCGCCAGCAGCCAAGGCGGCGGGAGGGCCCCCGGGGAGCTGTTTTTT.

The CDR3 DNA reads TGCGCCAGCAGCCGAACAGGGTCCTATGGCTACACCTTC. As protein: CASSRTGSYGYTF. This chain uses TRBV4-3 with TRBJ1-2, with D tentatively TRBD1 (6 bases). CDR1 LGHNA and CDR2 YSLEER come from the germline V gene. Trimming took 4 bases from V and 4 from J, leaving 10 bases between them. The CDR3 extends over 13 amino acids.